A selection of T cell receptor beta chains follows, all from one sample in a study of shared clonotypes between healthy human individuals. Only in-frame clones appear in the TCRdb table, and some are missing; sequencing was by immunoSEQ multiplex PCR. Among approximately 2,300,000 clones listed, about 90% were seen once. The sample was naive CD4+ T cells from PBMCs. These receptors were collected from a man between 18 and 35 years old in good health. Some clones in this sample may be carry-over from other donors' samples. Each CDR3 is given with its conserved first and last residue. Each record gives: J gene, D gene, V gene, clone size, CDR3 protein, CDR3 DNA. The D gene is left open where the match is weak. Size is stated for part of the rows, as once, few or many counts, or as a class when the clone is expanded.

TRBJ1-5 | NA | TRBV19 | once | CASTLTGLNQPQHF | TGTGCCAGTACCTTAACGGGGCTCAATCAGCCCCAGCATTTT
TRBJ2-3 | NA | TRBV4-1 | NA | CASSQGGVPDTQYF | TGCGCCAGCAGCCAAGGGGGGGTCCCGGATACGCAGTATTTT
TRBJ2-3 | NA | TRBV27 | NA | CASSLIMGTDTQYF | TGTGCCAGCAGTTTAATCATGGGCACAGATACGCAGTATTTT
TRBJ1-5 | NA | TRBV27 | NA | CASGIMTGGRNQPQHF | TGTGCCAGCGGGATTATGACGGGGGGCCGCAATCAGCCCCAGCATTTT
TRBJ2-1 | TRBD2 | TRBV7-3 | NA | CASSEGLAGSNEQFF | TGTGCCAGCAGCGAAGGACTAGCGGGGTCCAATGAGCAGTTCTTC
TRBJ2-1 | NA | TRBV4-2 | NA | CASRIGSTYNEQFF | TGTGCCAGCAGGATCGGGAGTACGTACAATGAGCAGTTCTTC
TRBJ2-5 | TRBD2 | TRBV6-1 | NA | CASSELTSGLQETQYF | TGTGCCAGCAGTGAACTGACTAGCGGCCTACAAGAGACCCAGTACTTC
TRBJ2-6 | NA | TRBV28 | NA | CASGKQSSSGANVLTF | TGTGCCAGCGGGAAACAAAGTTCGTCTGGGGCCAACGTCCTGACTTTC
TRBJ1-1 | NA | TRBV6-5 | NA | CASSRGDEAFF | TGTGCCAGCAGTCGGGGAGATGAAGCTTTCTTT
TRBJ1-2 | NA | TRBV18 | NA | CASSGANYGYTF | TGTGCCAGCTCGGGGGCTAACTATGGCTACACCTTC
TRBJ2-7 | NA | TRBV2 | NA | CASSRDLAYEQYF | TGTGCCAGCAGTAGGGACTTGGCCTACGAGCAGTACTTC
TRBJ2-2 | NA | TRBV2 | once | CASYPGLKRYTGELFF | TGTGCCAGCTACCCCGGGCTAAAGAGATACACCGGGGAGCTGTTTTTT
TRBJ2-2 | TRBD1 | TRBV2 | NA | CASSDRTGSTGELFF | TGTGCCAGCAGTGACCGGACAGGGTCTACCGGGGAGCTGTTTTTT
TRBJ2-7 | NA | TRBV15 | once | CATSRGKGPYEQYF | TGTGCCACCAGCAGAGGAAAGGGCCCCTACGAGCAGTACTTC
TRBJ2-1 | TRBD2 | TRBV4-1 | NA | CASSQGTSEFF | TGCGCCAGCAGCCAAGGGACTAGCGAATTCTTC
TRBJ1-5 | NA | TRBV5-1 | NA | CASSLGPGDYQPQHF | TGCGCCAGCAGCTTGGGGCCAGGAGACTATCAGCCCCAGCATTTT
TRBJ2-3 | TRBD2 | TRBV27 | once | CASSPRGLAGVFTDTQYF | TGTGCCAGCAGCCCCCGTGGGCTAGCGGGAGTCTTCACAGATACGCAGTATTTT
TRBJ2-1 | TRBD2 | TRBV4-2 | NA | CASSQPGTRAYNEQFF | TGTGCCAGCAGCCAACCCGGGACTAGGGCTTACAATGAGCAGTTCTTC
TRBJ2-1 | NA | TRBV5-1 | NA | CASSPSPAEHNEQFF | TGCGCCAGCAGCCCCTCTCCAGCGGAGCACAATGAGCAGTTCTTC
TRBJ2-7 | NA | TRBV6-5 | NA | CASSTRDWTYEQYF | TGTGCCAGCAGTACTCGGGACTGGACGTACGAGCAGTACTTC
TRBJ2-3 | TRBD2 | TRBV10-1 | few | CASRLAGSTDTQYF | TGCGCCAGCAGGCTAGCGGGAAGCACAGATACGCAGTATTTT
TRBJ2-3 | TRBD2 | TRBV15 | NA | CATSLERGLTDTQYF | TGTGCCACCAGTCTAGAGCGGGGTCTTACAGATACGCAGTATTTT
TRBJ2-5 | TRBD2 | TRBV10-3 | NA | CAISVLAGGGETQYF | TGTGCCATCAGTGTATTAGCGGGAGGAGGAGAGACCCAGTACTTC
TRBJ2-1 | TRBD2 | TRBV5-1 | once | CASSSLAGGSYNEQFF | TGCGCCAGCAGCTCCCTAGCGGGAGGGTCCTACAATGAGCAGTTCTTC
TRBJ2-5 | NA | TRBV10-1 | NA | CASSTGSSGARETQYF | TGCGCCAGCAGCACCGGATCGTCCGGGGCCCGAGAGACCCAGTACTTC
TRBJ1-2 | NA | TRBV28 | NA | CASSYFGGYTF | TGTGCCAGCAGTTATTTTGGTGGCTACACCTTC
TRBJ2-1 | NA | TRBV6-5 | NA | CASSYSEWDLQFF | TGTGCCAGCAGCTACTCTGAGTGGGACCTGCAGTTCTTC
TRBJ1-1 | NA | TRBV5-6 | NA | CASSPQEGPPEAFF | TGTGCCAGCAGTCCGCAAGAGGGACCCCCTGAAGCTTTCTTT
TRBJ2-1 | TRBD1 | TRBV4-1 | NA | CASSLGQWQGPNNEQFF | TGCGCCAGCAGCCTGGGACAGTGGCAGGGACCCAACAATGAGCAGTTCTTC
TRBJ2-7 | TRBD1 | TRBV29-1 | NA | CSVIQGAQGYEQYF | TGCAGCGTTATTCAGGGGGCCCAGGGTTACGAGCAGTACTTC
TRBJ2-5 | TRBD2 | TRBV27 | NA | CASRPFGAGEETQYF | TGTGCCAGCAGACCTTTTGGGGCGGGAGAGGAGACCCAGTACTTC
TRBJ1-5 | TRBD1 | TRBV28 | few | CASRGQGNQPQHF | TGTGCCAGCAGGGGACAGGGGAATCAGCCCCAGCATTTT
TRBJ1-1 | NA | TRBV12-5 | NA | CASDGALGTEAFF | TGTGCTAGTGACGGGGCTCTGGGCACTGAAGCTTTCTTT
TRBJ2-2 | TRBD2 | TRBV9 | NA | CASSGGSGSFDGELFF | TGTGCCAGCAGCGGCGGTAGCGGGAGTTTCGACGGGGAGCTGTTTTTT
TRBJ2-7 | TRBD2 | TRBV5-1 | NA | CASSLVGSGATYEQYF | TGCGCCAGCAGCTTGGTGGGTAGCGGGGCCACCTACGAGCAGTACTTC
TRBJ1-1 | NA | TRBV7-2 | NA | CASSLGVRAFF | TGTGCCAGCAGCTTAGGGGTGAGGGCTTTCTTT
TRBJ2-3 | NA | TRBV7-3 | once | CASSLEHTDTQYF | TGTGCCAGCAGCTTAGAACACACAGATACGCAGTATTTT
TRBJ2-5 | NA | TRBV18 | NA | CASSPRRETQYF | TGTGCCAGCTCACCACGTAGAGAGACCCAGTACTTC
TRBJ1-1 | NA | TRBV5-1 | NA | CASSFNIGGRTEAFF | TGCGCCAGCAGCTTTAACATCGGGGGACGGACTGAAGCTTTCTTT
TRBJ2-7 | TRBD1 | TRBV18 | NA | CASSPGQGEGEQYF | TGTGCCAGCTCCCCGGGACAGGGGGAGGGCGAGCAGTACTTC
TRBJ2-1 | NA | TRBV7-2 | NA | CASSPRAYNEQFF | TGTGCCAGCAGCCCTCGGGCCTACAATGAGCAGTTCTTC
TRBJ2-3 | TRBD1 | TRBV11-3 | NA | CASSQGQGRTDTQYF | TGTGCCAGCAGCCAGGGACAGGGGCGAACAGATACGCAGTATTTT
TRBJ2-6 | TRBD1 | TRBV4-3 | NA | CASSQVVGQSSGANVLTF | TGCGCCAGCAGCCAAGTAGTGGGACAGAGCTCTGGGGCCAACGTCCTGACTTTC
TRBJ1-4 | TRBD1 | TRBV11-2 | NA | CASRTGDRSGEKLFF | TGTGCCAGCAGGACGGGGGACAGATCTGGGGAAAAACTGTTTTTT
TRBJ1-2 | TRBD1 | TRBV6-6 | NA | CASSYATGPGGYTF | TGTGCCAGCAGTTACGCGACAGGGCCGGGTGGCTACACCTTC